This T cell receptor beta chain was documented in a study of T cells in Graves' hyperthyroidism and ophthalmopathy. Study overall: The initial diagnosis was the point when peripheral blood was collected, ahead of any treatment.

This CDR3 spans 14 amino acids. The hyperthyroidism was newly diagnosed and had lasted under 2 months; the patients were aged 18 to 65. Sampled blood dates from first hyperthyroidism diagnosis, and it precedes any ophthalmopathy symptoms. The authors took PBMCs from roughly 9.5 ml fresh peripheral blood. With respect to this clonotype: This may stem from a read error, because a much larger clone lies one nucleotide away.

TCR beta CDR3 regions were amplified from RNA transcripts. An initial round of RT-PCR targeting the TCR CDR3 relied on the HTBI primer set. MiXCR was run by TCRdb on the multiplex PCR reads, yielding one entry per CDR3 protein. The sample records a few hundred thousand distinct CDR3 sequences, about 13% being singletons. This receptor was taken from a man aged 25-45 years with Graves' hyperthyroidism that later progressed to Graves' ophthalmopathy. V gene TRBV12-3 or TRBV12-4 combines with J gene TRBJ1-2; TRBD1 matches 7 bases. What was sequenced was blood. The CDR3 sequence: CAGSMGQHIYGYTF. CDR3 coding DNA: TGTGCCGGCAGTATGGGACAGCATATCTATGGCTACACCTTC.